These T cell receptor beta chains were read from a single sample in a study of blood T cell repertoires in COVID-19. TCRdb's copy holds only in-frame clones and misses some; the assay was immunoSEQ multiplex PCR. This sample has roughly 92,000 clones, with approximately 89% found just once. Sequencing was done on a sample of peripheral blood. These receptors all come from a man in his fifties with acute or convalescent COVID-19. CDR3s include the opening cysteine and the closing phenylalanine or tryptophan. Size values are once, few and many counts, or a class for expanded clones, and some rows have none.

TRBV27	-	TRBJ2-6	CASSFTDFSGANVLTF
TRBV24-1	-	TRBJ1-2	CATSDSWQNYGYTF
TRBV27	-	TRBJ1-4	CASSLSGSYEKLFF
TRBV7-9	few	TRBJ2-1	CASSKREEVEQFF
TRBV24-1	few	TRBJ2-1	CATSERGYNEQFF
TRBV4-2	-	TRBJ2-1	CASSHPGTSVLSSYNEQFF
TRBV11-3	-	TRBJ2-3	CASSLDGGSGDTQYF
TRBV18	-	TRBJ2-1	CASSPRRDSYNEQFF
TRBV19	-	TRBJ1-5	CASRTGTGGTGQPQHF
TRBV14	-	TRBJ1-2	CASRATQGNGYTF
TRBV20-1	-	TRBJ1-1	CSARPGLEAFF
TRBV5-6	few	TRBJ2-7	CASSLAPYEQYF
TRBV5-1	-	TRBJ2-7	CASSSSLGREGREQYF
TRBV7-8	-	TRBJ2-2	CASSKTDFTGELFF
TRBV9	-	TRBJ2-1	CASSVATSGSTFLGNEQFF
TRBV2	-	TRBJ2-3	CASSVEERSYTQYF
TRBV12-5	-	TRBJ2-5	CASGSSQETQYF
TRBV5-5	-	TRBJ1-4	CASSLVPVATNEKLFF
TRBV9	few	TRBJ2-7	CASSVGPTWGYYEQYF
TRBV5-1	-	TRBJ1-2	CASSSGAGTYGYTF
TRBV18	once	TRBJ1-1	CASSRNRMNTEAFF
TRBV3-1/TRBV3-2	-	TRBJ1-2	CASSQDREGGLFGYTF
TRBV6-4	-	TRBJ2-1	CASSATFSSYNEQFF
TRBV24-1	few	TRBJ2-1	CATSDMTSGRREQFF
TRBV19	-	TRBJ1-4	CASGRADIEKLFF
TRBV13	-	TRBJ2-1	CASSLGSGYLAGNEQFF
TRBV2	-	TRBJ1-6	CASRAGDRGLSPLHF
TRBV7-2	-	TRBJ2-1	CASSEVGTAPNNEQFF
TRBV27	-	TRBJ1-2	CASSPRTGDNGYTF
TRBV19	-	TRBJ2-1	CASLKTHGSYNEQFF
TRBV5-1	-	TRBJ1-2	CASSYGTGGAGGYTF
TRBV7-9	-	TRBJ2-7	CASSFAGDYEQYF
TRBV5-1	-	TRBJ1-2	CASSGQGSNYGYTF
TRBV3-1/TRBV3-2	once	TRBJ1-5	CASSRGTATYQPQHF
TRBV7-9	-	TRBJ1-4	CASSSSDREEKLFF
TRBV7-2	-	TRBJ1-2	CASSWTGALAYGYTF
TRBV7-8	-	TRBJ1-2	CASSPRDRGSYGYTF
TRBV4-2	-	TRBJ2-2	CASSQDLAAANTGELFF
TRBV5-1	-	TRBJ2-7	CASSLQGQGPYEQYF
TRBV9	-	TRBJ2-7	CASSRESGYEQYF
TRBV3-1/TRBV3-2	-	TRBJ2-7	CASSQGLVLVSYEQYF
TRBV6-6	-	TRBJ2-3	CASCRAGGTDTQYF
TRBV27	-	TRBJ1-5	CASSPRGSGGDQPQHF
TRBV5-1	-	TRBJ1-1	CASSLGTDSIMNTEAFF
TRBV28	-	TRBJ1-5	CASSLTDSNQPQHF
TRBV9	-	TRBJ1-5	CASSSRGGNQPQHF
TRBV12-3/TRBV12-4	-	TRBJ2-5	CASRQGKDETQYF
TRBV7-9	once	TRBJ1-5	CASSLSPNQPQHF
TRBV19	few	TRBJ2-1	CASLPSGPSYNEQFF
TRBV14	once	TRBJ2-3	CASREREALGGSTDTQYF
TRBV7-8	once	TRBJ2-1	CASSRTVTSGSGNEQFF
TRBV5-6	-	TRBJ1-1	CASSGPRRTEAFF
TRBV28	once	TRBJ1-6	CASSSGGGRLLPLHF
TRBV3-1/TRBV3-2	-	TRBJ2-2	CASSQVLSSGRTGDTGELFF
TRBV5-1	few	TRBJ2-7	CASSLPTSGTSSPYEQYF